What follows describes a single T cell receptor beta chain. The sample belongs to a study of blood T cell repertoires in COVID-19. Study in general: Both acute and convalescent COVID-19 samples were obtained from the United States, Italy and Spain. Sample material is recorded as cDNA or gDNA derived from T cells, B-cell-depleted T cells, or PBMCs.

The study assigned cohorts using participant-reported clinical history. In the source study's methods: Quantification of nucleated cells was approximated via reference gene primer amplification. Using immunoSEQ multiplex PCR, the repertoire was profiled, and TCRdb retains in-frame clones only, with some absent. D and trimming were read from the DNA, whereas the V and J calls and clone size are those reported in that table. The table has 270,000 or so clones, approximately 90% seen once. V trimming: 2 bases; J trimming: 7 bases; junction bases outside the gene matches: 14. The CDR3 length is 17 residues. The germline CDR1 and CDR2 sequences are ENHRY and SYGVKD.

Sequenced material: PBMCs or T cells enriched from blood (not recorded which). The clonotype was recovered from a woman aged 40-49 years with acute COVID-19. This chain connects TRBV10-3 to TRBJ2-3, with 8 positions matching TRBD2. The CDR3 reads CAISEARGAGVVNTQYF. The CDR3 DNA reads as TGTGCCATCAGTGAGGCACGAGGAGCGGGAGTTGTGAATACGCAGTATTTT.